This T cell receptor beta chain appears in the sequencing data of a study of T cell responses to AZD1222 COVID-19 vaccine. Study outcomes and limitations: Spike-specific TCRs gained breadth and depth after people received two AZD1222 doses. Reports say nearly half of spike-specific TCRs go after unmutated variant regions.

As concerns this clone: Its cognate antigen is unknown.

Germline V gene data show CDR1 as SGHRS and CDR2 as YFSETQ. V lost 4 bases, J lost 4 bases, and 10 bases stayed unmatched. This CDR3 has 15 amino acids. Measured with immunoSEQ multiplex PCR; TCRdb has only the in-frame clones, and not every one. This repertoire shows approximately 150,000 clones, approximately 87% found once; its top ten account for roughly 4%. Sequences were derived from peripheral blood, sampled 28 days after the second AZD1222 dose. The TCR sequence derives from an adult who received the AZD1222 COVID-19 vaccine. The V and J genes are TRBV5-1 and TRBJ1-2, with TRBD1 matching 7 bases. CDR3 in DNA: TGCGCCAGCAGCCCGACAGGGTGGGATACCTATGGCTACACCTTC. Amino acid sequence: CASSPTGWDTYGYTF. The whole variable domain, remainder taken from reference TRBV5-1 and TRBJ1-2, is KAGVTQTPRYLIKTRGQQVTLSCSPISGHRSVSWYQQTPGQGLQFLFEYFSETQRNKGNFPGRFSGRQFSNSRSEMNVSTLELGDSALYLCASSPTGWDTYGYTFGSGTRLTVV.